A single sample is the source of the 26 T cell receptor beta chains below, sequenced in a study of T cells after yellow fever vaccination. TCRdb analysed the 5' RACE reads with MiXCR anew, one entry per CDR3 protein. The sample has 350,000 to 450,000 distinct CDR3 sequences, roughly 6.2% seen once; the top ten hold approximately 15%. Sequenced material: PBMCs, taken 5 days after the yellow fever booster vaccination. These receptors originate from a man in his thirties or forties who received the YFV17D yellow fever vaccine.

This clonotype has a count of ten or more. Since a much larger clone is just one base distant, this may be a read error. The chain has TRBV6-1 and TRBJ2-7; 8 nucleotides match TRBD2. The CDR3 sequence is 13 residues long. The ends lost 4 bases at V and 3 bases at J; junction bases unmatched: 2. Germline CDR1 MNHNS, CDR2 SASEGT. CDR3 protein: CASSGLASYEQYF. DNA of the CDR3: TGTGCCAGCAGTGGACTAGCGAGCTACGAGCAGTACTTC.

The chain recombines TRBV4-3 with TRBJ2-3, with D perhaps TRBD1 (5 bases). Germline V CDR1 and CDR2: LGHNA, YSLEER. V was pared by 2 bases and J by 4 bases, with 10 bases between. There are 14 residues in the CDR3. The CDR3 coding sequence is TGCGCCAGCAGCCAACAGGGTGACGCAGATACGCAGTATTTT. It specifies CASSQQGDADTQYF.

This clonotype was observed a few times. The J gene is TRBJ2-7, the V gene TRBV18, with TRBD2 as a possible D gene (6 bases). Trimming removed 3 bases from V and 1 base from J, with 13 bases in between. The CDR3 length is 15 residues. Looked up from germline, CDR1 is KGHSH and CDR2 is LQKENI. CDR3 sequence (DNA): TGTGCCAGCTCACCGGGGGGACTGTTGTCCTACGAGCAGTACTTC. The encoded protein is CASSPGGLLSYEQYF.

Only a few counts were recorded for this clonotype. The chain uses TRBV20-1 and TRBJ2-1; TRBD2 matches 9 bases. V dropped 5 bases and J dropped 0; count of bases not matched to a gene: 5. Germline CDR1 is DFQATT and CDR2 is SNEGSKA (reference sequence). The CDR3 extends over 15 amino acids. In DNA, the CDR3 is TGCAGTGCTCGACTAGCGGCAGGCTCCTACAATGAGCAGTTCTTC. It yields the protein CSARLAAGSYNEQFF.

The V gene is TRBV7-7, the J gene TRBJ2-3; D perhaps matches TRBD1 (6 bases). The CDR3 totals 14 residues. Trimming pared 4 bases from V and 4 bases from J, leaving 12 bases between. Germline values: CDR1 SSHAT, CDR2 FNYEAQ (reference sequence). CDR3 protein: CASSSRTGSDTQYF. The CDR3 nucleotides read TGTGCCAGCAGCTCAAGAACAGGGTCAGATACGCAGTATTTT. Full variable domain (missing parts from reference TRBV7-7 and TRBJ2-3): GAGVSQSPRYKVTKRGQDVTLRCDPISSHATLYWYQQALGQGPEFLTYFNYEAQPDKSGLPSDRFSAERPEGSISTLTIQRTEQRDSAMYRCASSSRTGSDTQYFGPGTRLTVL.

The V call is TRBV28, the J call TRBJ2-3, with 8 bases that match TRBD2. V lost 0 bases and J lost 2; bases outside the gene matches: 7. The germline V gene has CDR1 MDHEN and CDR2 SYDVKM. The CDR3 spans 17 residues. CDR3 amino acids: CASSLWWREDFTDTQYF. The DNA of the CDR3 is TGTGCCAGCAGTTTATGGTGGCGGGAGGACTTCACAGATACGCAGTATTTT.

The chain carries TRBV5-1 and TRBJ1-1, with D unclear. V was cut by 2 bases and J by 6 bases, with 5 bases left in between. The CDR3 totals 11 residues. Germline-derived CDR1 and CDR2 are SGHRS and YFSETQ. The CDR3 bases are TGCGCCAGCAGCTTCCAGTCTGAAGCTTTCTTT. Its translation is CASSFQSEAFF.

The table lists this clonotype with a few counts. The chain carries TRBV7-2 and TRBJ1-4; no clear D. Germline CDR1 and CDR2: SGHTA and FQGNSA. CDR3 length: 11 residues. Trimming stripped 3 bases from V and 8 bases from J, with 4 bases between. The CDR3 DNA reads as TGTGCCAGCAGCTTTCACGAAAAACTGTTTTTT. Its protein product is CASSFHEKLFF.

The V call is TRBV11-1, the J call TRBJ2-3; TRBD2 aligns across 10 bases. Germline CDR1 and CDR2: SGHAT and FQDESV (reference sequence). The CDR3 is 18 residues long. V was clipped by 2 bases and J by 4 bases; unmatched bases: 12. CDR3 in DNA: TGTGCCAGCAGCTTATTCAGCGGGAGGGATCAGGGAGCAGATACGCAGTATTTT. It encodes CASSLFSGRDQGADTQYF.

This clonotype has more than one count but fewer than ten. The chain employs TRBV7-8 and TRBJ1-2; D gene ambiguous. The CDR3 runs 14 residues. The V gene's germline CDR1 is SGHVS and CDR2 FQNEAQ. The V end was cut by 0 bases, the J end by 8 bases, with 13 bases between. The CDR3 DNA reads TGTGCCAGCAGCTTAGCGCTTGGTGTTTGGGGCTACACCTTC. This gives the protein CASSLALGVWGYTF.

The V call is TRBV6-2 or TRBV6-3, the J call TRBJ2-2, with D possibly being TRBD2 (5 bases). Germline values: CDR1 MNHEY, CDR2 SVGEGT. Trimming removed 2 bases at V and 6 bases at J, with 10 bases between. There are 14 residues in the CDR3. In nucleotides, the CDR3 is TGTGCCAGCAGTTACGTGGGAGAGGCCGGGGAGCTGTTTTTT. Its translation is CASSYVGEAGELFF.

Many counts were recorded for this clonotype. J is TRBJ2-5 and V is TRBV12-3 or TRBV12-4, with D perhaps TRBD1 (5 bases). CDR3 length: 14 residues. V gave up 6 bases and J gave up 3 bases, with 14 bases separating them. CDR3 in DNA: TGTGCCAGCAGCCAAGGGGCAGACGAAGAGACCCAGTACTTC. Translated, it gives CASSQGADEETQYF.

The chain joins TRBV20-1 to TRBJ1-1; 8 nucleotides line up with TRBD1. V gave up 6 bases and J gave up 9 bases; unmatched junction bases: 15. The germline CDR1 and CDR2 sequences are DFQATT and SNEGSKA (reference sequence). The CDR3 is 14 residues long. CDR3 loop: CSAVDRAERMKAFF. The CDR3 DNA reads TGCAGTGCGGTGGACAGGGCCGAAAGAATGAAAGCTTTCTTT.

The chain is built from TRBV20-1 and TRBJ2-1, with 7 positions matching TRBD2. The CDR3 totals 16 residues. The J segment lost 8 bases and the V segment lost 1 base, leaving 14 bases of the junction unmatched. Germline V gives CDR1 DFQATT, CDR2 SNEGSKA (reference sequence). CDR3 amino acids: CSARVEGSTSWDEQFF. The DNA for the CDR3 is TGCAGTGCTAGAGTAGAGGGGTCGACTAGCTGGGATGAGCAGTTCTTC.

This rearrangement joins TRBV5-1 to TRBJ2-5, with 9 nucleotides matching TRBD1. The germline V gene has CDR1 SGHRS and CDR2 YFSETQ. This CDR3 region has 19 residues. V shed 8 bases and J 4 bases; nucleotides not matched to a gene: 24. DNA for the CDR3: TGCGCCAGGAAAGGTCGGGCCATTTGTGGACAGGGGCGCCGAGAGACCCAGTACTTC. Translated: CARKGRAICGQGRRETQYF.

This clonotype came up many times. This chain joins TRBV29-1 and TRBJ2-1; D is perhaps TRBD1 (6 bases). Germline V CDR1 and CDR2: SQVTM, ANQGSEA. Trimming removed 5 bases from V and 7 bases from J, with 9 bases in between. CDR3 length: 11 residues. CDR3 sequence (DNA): TGCAGCGTTCTGGACAGAAATGAGCAGTTCTTC. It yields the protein CSVLDRNEQFF.

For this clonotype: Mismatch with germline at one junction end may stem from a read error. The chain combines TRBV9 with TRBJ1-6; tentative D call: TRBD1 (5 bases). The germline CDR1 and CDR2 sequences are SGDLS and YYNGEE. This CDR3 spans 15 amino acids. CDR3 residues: CASSVDTGRNSPLRF. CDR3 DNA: TGTGCCAGCAGCGTAGATACGGGGCGTAATTCACCCCTCCGCTTT.

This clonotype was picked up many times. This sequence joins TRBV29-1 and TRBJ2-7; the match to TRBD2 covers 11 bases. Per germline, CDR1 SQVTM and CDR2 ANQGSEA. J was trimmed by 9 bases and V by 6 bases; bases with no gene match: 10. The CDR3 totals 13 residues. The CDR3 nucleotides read TGCAGCGTGTCCGGGACTAGCGGCTTCGGGCAGTACTTC. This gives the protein CSVSGTSGFGQYF.

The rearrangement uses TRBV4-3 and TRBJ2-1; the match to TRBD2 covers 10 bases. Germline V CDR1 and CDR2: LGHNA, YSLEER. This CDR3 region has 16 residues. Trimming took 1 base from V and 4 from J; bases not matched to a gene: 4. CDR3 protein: CASSQVVLAGYNEQFF. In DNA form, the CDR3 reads TGCGCCAGCAGCCAAGTGGTACTAGCGGGATACAATGAGCAGTTCTTC.

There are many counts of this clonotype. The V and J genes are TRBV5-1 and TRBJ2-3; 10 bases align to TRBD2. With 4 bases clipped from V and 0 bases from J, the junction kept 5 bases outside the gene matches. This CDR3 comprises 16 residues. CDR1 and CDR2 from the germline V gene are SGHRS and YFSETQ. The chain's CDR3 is CASSPLTSGSTDTQYF. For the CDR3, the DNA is TGCGCCAGCAGCCCCTTGACTAGCGGGAGCACAGATACGCAGTATTTT.

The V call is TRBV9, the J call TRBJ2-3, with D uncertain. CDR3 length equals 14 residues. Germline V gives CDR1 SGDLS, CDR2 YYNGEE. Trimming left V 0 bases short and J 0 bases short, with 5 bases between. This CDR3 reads CASSVGISTDTQYF. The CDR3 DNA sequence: TGTGCCAGCAGCGTAGGAATCAGCACAGATACGCAGTATTTT.

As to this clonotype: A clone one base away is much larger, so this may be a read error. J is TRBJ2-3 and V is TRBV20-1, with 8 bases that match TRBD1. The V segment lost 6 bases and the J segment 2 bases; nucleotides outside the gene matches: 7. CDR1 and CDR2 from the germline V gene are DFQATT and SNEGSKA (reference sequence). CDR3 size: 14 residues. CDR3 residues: CSAGDRWITDTQYF. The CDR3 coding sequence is TGCAGTGCGGGGGACAGGTGGATCACAGATACGCAGTATTTT.

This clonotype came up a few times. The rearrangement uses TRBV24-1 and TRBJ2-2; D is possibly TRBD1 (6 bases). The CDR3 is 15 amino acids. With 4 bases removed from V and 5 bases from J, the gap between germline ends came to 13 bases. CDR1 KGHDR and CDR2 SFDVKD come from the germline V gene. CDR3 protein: CATSETGTLTGELFF. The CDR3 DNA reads TGTGCCACCAGTGAGACCGGGACACTTACCGGGGAGCTGTTTTTT.

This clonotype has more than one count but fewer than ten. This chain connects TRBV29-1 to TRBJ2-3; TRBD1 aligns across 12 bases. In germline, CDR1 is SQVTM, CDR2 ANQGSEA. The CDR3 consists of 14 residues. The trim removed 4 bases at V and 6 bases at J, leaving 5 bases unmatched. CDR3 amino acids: CSVAGTGGEDTQYF. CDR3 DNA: TGCAGCGTTGCTGGGACAGGGGGCGAGGATACGCAGTATTTT.

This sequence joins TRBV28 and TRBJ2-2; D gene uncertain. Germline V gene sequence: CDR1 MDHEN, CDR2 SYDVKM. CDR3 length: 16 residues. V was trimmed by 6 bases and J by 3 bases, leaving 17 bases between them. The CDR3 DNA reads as TGTGCCAGCAGAATACCCGGGCCTCCCGACACCGGGGAGCTGTTTTTT. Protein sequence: CASRIPGPPDTGELFF.

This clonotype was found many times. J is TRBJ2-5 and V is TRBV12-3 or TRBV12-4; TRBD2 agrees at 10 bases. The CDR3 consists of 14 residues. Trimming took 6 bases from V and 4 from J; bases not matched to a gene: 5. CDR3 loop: CASRFRTSGETQYF. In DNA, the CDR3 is TGTGCCAGCAGATTTAGGACTAGCGGAGAGACCCAGTACTTC.